Presented here are 19 T cell receptor beta chains from one specimen sequenced in a study of blood T cell repertoires in COVID-19. Generated by immunoSEQ multiplex PCR, the TCRdb table keeps only in-frame clones and is missing some. The repertoire holds about 130,000 clones, 79% seen once, with around 5% in the top ten. The sequenced sample was peripheral blood. These receptors all come from a woman aged 70-85 years with COVID-19, enrolled during active disease.

The DNA of the CDR3 is TGTGCCAGTAGCGGGGCAGCAACTAATGAAAAACTGTTTTTT. It yields the protein CASSGAATNEKLFF. V and J are TRBV2 and TRBJ1-4; perhaps TRBD1 as D (5 bases). The CDR3 totals 14 residues. Germline loops: CDR1 SNHLY, CDR2 FYNNEI. Trimming cost V 9 bases and J 0 bases, with 11 bases left between them.

CDR3 in amino acids: CASSIQGALGNQPQHF. The CDR3 DNA reads TGTGCCAGTAGTATACAGGGGGCTTTGGGCAATCAGCCCCAGCATTTT. This sequence joins TRBV19 and TRBJ1-5, with 8 bases matching TRBD1. This CDR3 has 16 residues. Germline V gene lookup returns CDR1 LNHDA and CDR2 SQIVND (reference sequence). The junction had 5 bases not matched to a gene; V was cut back by 2 bases and J by 2 bases.

The V and J genes are TRBV5-6 and TRBJ1-1, with a weak D call TRBD1 (5 bases). This CDR3 contains 15 residues. Germline V gene data show CDR1 as SGHDT and CDR2 as YYEEEE. V lost 1 base, J lost 1 base, and 11 bases lay in between. The CDR3 DNA reads TGTGCCAGCAGCTTGTGGGTAGGGGCGAACACTGAAGCTTTCTTT. Its translation: CASSLWVGANTEAFF.

This sequence joins TRBV19 and TRBJ1-4, with D possibly TRBD1 on 5 matching bases. The CDR3 consists of 15 residues. V dropped 5 bases and J dropped 5 bases, with 15 bases sitting between them. CDR1 is LNHDA, CDR2 SQIVND, per germline (reference sequence). CDR3: CASSLRGRLNEKLFF. CDR3 DNA: TGTGCCAGTAGTCTCCGGGGGAGGTTAAATGAAAAACTGTTTTTT.

The chain joins TRBV28 to TRBJ1-6; 8 bases are shared with TRBD1. The CDR3 runs to 15 residues. The germline gives CDR1 MDHEN, CDR2 SYDVKM. J was trimmed by 5 bases and V by 6 bases; bases with no gene match: 6. The CDR3 loop is CASRKTDRDNSPLHF. The CDR3 DNA sequence: TGTGCCAGCAGAAAAACGGACAGGGATAATTCACCCCTCCACTTT.

This clone was detected once. The chain joins TRBV11-3 to TRBJ2-1; TRBD2 agrees at 9 bases. V gave up 5 bases and J gave up 9 bases; unmatched junction bases: 11. The CDR3 spans 15 residues. Per germline, CDR1 SGHNT and CDR2 YENEEA. As DNA, the CDR3 is TGTGCCAGCAGCCAAGGGCTAGCGGGGCGCGGTGAGCAGTTCTTC. It is translated as CASSQGLAGRGEQFF. Supplemented by reference TRBV11-3 and TRBJ2-1, the full variable domain reads EAGVVQSPRYKIIEKKQPVAFWCNPISGHNTLYWYLQNLGQGPELLIRYENEEAVDDSQLPKDRFSAERLKGVDSTLKIQPAELGDSAVYLCASSQGLAGRGEQFFGPGTRLTVL.

V and J are TRBV15 and TRBJ2-1, with 9 bases aligning to TRBD2. Germline V gene sequence: CDR1 LNHNV, CDR2 YYDKDF (reference sequence). Trimming took 2 bases from V and 7 from J; bases not matched to a gene: 9. The CDR3 sequence is 16 residues long. CDR3 sequence reads: CATSRKRDSGGNEQFF. Written as DNA, the CDR3 is TGTGCCACCAGCAGAAAAAGGGACAGCGGGGGGAATGAGCAGTTCTTC.

The chain is built from TRBV6-6 and TRBJ2-1, with TRBD2 as a possible D gene (5 bases). Trimming cost V 6 bases and J 4 bases, with 13 bases left between them. CDR1 and CDR2 from the germline V gene are MNHNY and SVGAGI (reference sequence). CDR3 length: 14 residues. The CDR3 is CASSNGENYNEQFF. DNA of the CDR3: TGTGCCAGCAGCAACGGGGAAAATTACAATGAGCAGTTCTTC.

The V gene is TRBV19, the J gene TRBJ1-1; no clear D. V was shortened by 6 bases and J by 1 base, with 12 bases between the two germline ends. The CDR3 is made up of 14 amino acids. Germline V gene lookup returns CDR1 LNHDA and CDR2 SQIVND (reference sequence). The CDR3 DNA sequence: TGTGCCAGTAGGACCGGAGGCGAGAACACTGAAGCTTTCTTT. Encoded protein: CASRTGGENTEAFF.

The V call is TRBV5-1, the J call TRBJ2-7; 7 bases agree with TRBD1. Losses at the gene ends were 0 bases for V and 4 bases for J; bases not matched to a gene: 4. Germline V CDR1 and CDR2: SGHRS, YFSETQ. The CDR3 covers 14 residues. CDR3 in DNA: TGCGCCAGCAGCTTGGAGGGCAGGGGGTACGAGCAGTACTTC. Amino acids: CASSLEGRGYEQYF.

This sequence joins TRBV9 and TRBJ2-7; tentative D call: TRBD1 (5 bases). Germline V gives CDR1 SGDLS, CDR2 YYNGEE. The CDR3 extends over 16 amino acids. V was pared by 2 bases and J by 7 bases, with 22 bases between. The CDR3 loop is CASSVGGLGPPSEQYF. In DNA, the CDR3 is TGTGCCAGCAGCGTTGGCGGCTTGGGGCCCCCTAGTGAGCAGTACTTC.

The CDR3 sequence is CASSSTGGDLGYTF. CDR3 nucleotide sequence: TGTGCCAGCAGCTCTACCGGGGGGGATCTTGGCTACACCTTC. The rearrangement links TRBV3-1 (or the pseudogene TRBV3-2) to TRBJ1-2, with D tentatively TRBD1 (5 bases). Germline V gene data show CDR1 as LGHDT and CDR2 as YNNKEL (reference sequence). The CDR3 consists of 14 residues. The germline V and J ends were trimmed by 5 bases and 7 bases, with 17 bases remaining between them.

The rearrangement uses TRBV28 and TRBJ2-1; a weak D match, TRBD1 (5 bases). Trimming removed 4 bases from V and 9 bases from J, with 16 bases in between. The germline gives CDR1 MDHEN, CDR2 SYDVKM. The CDR3 consists of 14 residues. The CDR3: CASSSPSRVGEQFF. In nucleotides, the CDR3 is TGTGCCAGCAGTTCCCCCAGCAGGGTGGGTGAGCAGTTCTTC.

This clone was counted at least ten times. The rearrangement uses TRBV2 and TRBJ1-6; possible D gene TRBD1, 5 bases. V lost 3 bases, J lost 10 bases, and 10 bases lay in between. The CDR3 covers 13 residues. The germline V gene encodes CDR1 SNHLY and CDR2 FYNNEI. CDR3 in DNA: TGTGCCAGCAGTGAGGGGCGGCACTCACCCCTCCACTTT. It translates to CASSEGRHSPLHF.

The rearrangement links TRBV20-1 to TRBJ1-5; weak D call: TRBD1 (6 bases). The CDR3 has 15 residues. V lost 3 bases, J lost 0 bases, and 12 bases lay in between. Germline CDR1 and CDR2: DFQATT and SNEGSKA (reference sequence). Here the CDR3 reads CSASTGLTSNQPQHF. The CDR3 DNA sequence: TGCAGTGCTAGTACAGGGTTAACTAGCAATCAGCCCCAGCATTTT.

The chain employs TRBV11-1 and TRBJ2-3; TRBD2 matches at 12 bases. V was pared by 5 bases and J by 2 bases, with 5 bases of the junction left unmatched. There are 16 residues in the CDR3. Per the germline V gene, CDR1 is SGHAT and CDR2 is FQDESV (reference sequence). The CDR3 loop is CASSPTSGGFTDTQYF. CDR3 DNA sequence: TGTGCCAGCAGCCCTACTAGCGGGGGGTTCACAGATACGCAGTATTTT.

The chain employs TRBV3-1 (or the pseudogene TRBV3-2) and TRBJ1-5; TRBD1 matches 9 bases. Unmatched junction bases numbered 29, after V lost 3 bases and J lost 2 bases. CDR1 is LGHDT and CDR2 is YNNKEL in the germline V gene (reference sequence). This CDR3 has 24 residues. In nucleotides, the CDR3 is TGTGCCAGCAGCCAGCCCGGCTTATTTACGCCACAGGGGGCCCATAAAGACGGCAATCAGCCCCAGCATTTT. Its protein is CASSQPGLFTPQGAHKDGNQPQHF.

This sequence joins TRBV6-5 and TRBJ2-7; 8 nucleotides agree with TRBD2. The CDR3 covers 14 residues. With 9 bases clipped from V and 2 bases from J, the junction kept 9 bases outside the gene matches. Germline V gives CDR1 MNHEY, CDR2 SVGAGI. The CDR3 spells CASRLRGGTYEQYF. CDR3 sequence (DNA): TGTGCCAGTCGTCTCCGGGGGGGCACCTACGAGCAGTACTTC.

This clone has just one count. The rearrangement links TRBV15 to TRBJ1-6; D is unresolved. Trimming shortened V by 5 bases and J by 9 bases, and 11 bases separated the two germline ends. The CDR3 sequence is 13 residues long. Germline V gene data show CDR1 as LNHNV and CDR2 as YYDKDF (reference sequence). CDR3 region: CATSLERSSPLHF. CDR3 nucleotides: TGTGCCACCAGCCTAGAAAGGAGTTCACCCCTCCACTTT.